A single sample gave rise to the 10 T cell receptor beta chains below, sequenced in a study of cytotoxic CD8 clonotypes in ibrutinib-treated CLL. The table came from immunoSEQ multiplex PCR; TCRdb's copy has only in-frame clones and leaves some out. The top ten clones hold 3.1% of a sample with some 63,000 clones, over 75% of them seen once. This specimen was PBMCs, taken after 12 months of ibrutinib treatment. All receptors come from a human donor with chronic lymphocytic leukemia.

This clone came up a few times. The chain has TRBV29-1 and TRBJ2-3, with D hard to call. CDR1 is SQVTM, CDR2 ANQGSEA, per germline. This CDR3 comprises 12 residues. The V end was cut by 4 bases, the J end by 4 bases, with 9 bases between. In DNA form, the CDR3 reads TGCAGCGTTGTCGTGACGGCAGATACGCAGTATTTT. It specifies CSVVVTADTQYF.

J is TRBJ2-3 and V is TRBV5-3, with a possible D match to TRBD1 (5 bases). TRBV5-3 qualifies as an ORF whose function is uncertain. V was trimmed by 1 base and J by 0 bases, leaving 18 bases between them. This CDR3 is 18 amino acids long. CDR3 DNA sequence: TGTGCCAGAAGCTTGAACCGCAGGGTATCCCCCAGCACAGATACGCAGTATTTT. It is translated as CARSLNRRVSPSTDTQYF.

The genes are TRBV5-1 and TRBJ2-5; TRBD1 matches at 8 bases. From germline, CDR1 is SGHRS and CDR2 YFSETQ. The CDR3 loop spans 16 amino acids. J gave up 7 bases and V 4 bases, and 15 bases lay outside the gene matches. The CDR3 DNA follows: TGCGCCAGCAGCGGACGATTAGGACAGGGTCGGGGGACCCAGTACTTC. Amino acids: CASSGRLGQGRGTQYF. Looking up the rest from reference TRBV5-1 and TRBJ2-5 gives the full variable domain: KAGVTQTPRYLIKTRGQQVTLSCSPISGHRSVSWYQQTPGQGLQFLFEYFSETQRNKGNFPGRFSGRQFSNSRSEMNVSTLELGDSALYLCASSGRLGQGRGTQYFGPGTRLLVL.

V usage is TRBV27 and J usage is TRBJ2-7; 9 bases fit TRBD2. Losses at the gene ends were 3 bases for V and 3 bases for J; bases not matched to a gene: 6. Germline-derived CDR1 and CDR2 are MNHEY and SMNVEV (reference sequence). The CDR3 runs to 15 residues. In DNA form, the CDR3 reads TGTGCCAGCAGTTTGACGCGGGAGGGCCTCTACGAGCAGTACTTC. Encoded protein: CASSLTREGLYEQYF.

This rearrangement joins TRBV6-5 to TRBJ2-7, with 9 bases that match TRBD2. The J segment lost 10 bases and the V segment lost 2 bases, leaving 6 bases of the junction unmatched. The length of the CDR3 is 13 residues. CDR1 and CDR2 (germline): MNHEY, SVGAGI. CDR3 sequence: CASSYEASGIQYF. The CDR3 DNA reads TGTGCCAGCAGTTACGAGGCTAGCGGGATTCAGTACTTC.

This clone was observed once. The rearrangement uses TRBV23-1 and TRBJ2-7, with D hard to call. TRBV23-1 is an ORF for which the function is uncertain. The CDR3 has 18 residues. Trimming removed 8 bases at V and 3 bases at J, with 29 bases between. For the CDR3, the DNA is TGCGCCAGCCTCCAAGGACGGCGGAGCGCGTCAGAAATCTACGAGCAGTACTTC. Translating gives CASLQGRRSASEIYEQYF.

The CDR3 reads CSVLGPGGETQYF. As DNA, the CDR3 is TGCAGCGTTTTGGGGCCGGGCGGAGAGACCCAGTACTTC. The chain couples TRBV29-1 to TRBJ2-5, with D perhaps TRBD1 (5 bases). The germline CDR1 and CDR2 sequences are SQVTM and ANQGSEA. V was shortened by 5 bases and J by 4 bases, with 14 bases between the two germline ends. The CDR3 runs 13 residues.

The CDR3 DNA reads as TGTGCCAGCAGTTACTCGTCGAAAGTCCCAGGCCACGAGCAGTACTTC. This gives the protein CASSYSSKVPGHEQYF. The chain combines TRBV6-6 with TRBJ2-7; D is unclear. V lost 0 bases and J lost 5, with 17 bases in between. The germline gives CDR1 MNHNY, CDR2 SVGAGI (reference sequence). CDR3 size: 16 residues.

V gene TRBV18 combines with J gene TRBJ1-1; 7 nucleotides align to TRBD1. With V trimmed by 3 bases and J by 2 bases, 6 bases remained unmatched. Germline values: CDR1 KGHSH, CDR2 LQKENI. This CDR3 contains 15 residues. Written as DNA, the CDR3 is TGTGCCAGCTCACCCCCCGGGACAGCTAACACTGAAGCTTTCTTT. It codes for CASSPPGTANTEAFF.

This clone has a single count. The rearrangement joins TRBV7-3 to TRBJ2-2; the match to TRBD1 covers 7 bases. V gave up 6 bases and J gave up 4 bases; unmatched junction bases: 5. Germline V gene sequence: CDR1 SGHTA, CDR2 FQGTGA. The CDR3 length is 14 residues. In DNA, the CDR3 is TGTGCCAGCAGGTCGGGACAGACCACCGGGGAGCTGTTTTTT. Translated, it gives CASRSGQTTGELFF.